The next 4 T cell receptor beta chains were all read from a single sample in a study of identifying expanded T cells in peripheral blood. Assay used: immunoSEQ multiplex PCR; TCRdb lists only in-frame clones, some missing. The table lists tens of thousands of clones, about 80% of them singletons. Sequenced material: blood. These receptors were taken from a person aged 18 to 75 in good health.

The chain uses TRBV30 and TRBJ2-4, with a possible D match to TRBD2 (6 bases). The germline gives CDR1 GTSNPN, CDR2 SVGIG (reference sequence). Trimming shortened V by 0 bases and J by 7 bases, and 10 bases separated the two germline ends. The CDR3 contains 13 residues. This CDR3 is CAWSVGGPNIQYF. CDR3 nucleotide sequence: TGTGCCTGGAGTGTCGGGGGTCCGAACATTCAGTACTTC.

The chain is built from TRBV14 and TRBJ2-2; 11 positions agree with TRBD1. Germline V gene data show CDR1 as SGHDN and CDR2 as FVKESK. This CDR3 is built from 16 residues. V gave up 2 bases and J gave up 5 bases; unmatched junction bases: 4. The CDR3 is CASSQRGTGGTGELFF. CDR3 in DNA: TGTGCCAGCAGCCAACGTGGGACAGGGGGGACCGGGGAGCTGTTTTTT.

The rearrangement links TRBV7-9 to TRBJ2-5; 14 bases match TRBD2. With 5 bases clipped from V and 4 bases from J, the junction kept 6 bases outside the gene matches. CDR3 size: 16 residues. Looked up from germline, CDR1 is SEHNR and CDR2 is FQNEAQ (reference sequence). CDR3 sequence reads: CASSLGGLAGVETQYF. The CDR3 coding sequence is TGTGCCAGCAGCCTGGGGGGACTAGCGGGAGTAGAGACCCAGTACTTC.

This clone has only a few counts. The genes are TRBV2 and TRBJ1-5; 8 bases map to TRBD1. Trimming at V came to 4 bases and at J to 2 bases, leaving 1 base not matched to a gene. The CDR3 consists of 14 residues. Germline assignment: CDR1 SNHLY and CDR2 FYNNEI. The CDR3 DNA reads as TGTGCCAGCAGTGCGGACAGGGGCAATCAGCCCCAGCATTTT. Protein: CASSADRGNQPQHF.